This T cell receptor (beta chain) is from a study of cytomegalovirus exposure and HLA in healthy donors. Vbeta (60) and Jbeta (13) primers were used in the PCR. Generated by immunoSEQ multiplex PCR, the TCRdb table keeps only in-frame clones and is missing some. The sample lists tens of thousands of clones, about three quarters occurring once. V was pared by 3 bases and J by 7 bases, with 19 bases between. The CDR3 is made up of 16 amino acids. Germline-derived CDR1 and CDR2 are SEHNR and FQNEAQ (reference sequence). The TCR originated in a male donor in good health and CMV-seropositive. Sequenced sample: PBMCs. J is TRBJ2-1 and V is TRBV7-9, with a tentative D call TRBD2 (5 bases). The DNA for the CDR3 is TGTGCCAGCAGCTTCCCGGCCCCCGGGGTCGAGAATGAGCAGTTCTTC. Translating gives CASSFPAPGVENEQFF.